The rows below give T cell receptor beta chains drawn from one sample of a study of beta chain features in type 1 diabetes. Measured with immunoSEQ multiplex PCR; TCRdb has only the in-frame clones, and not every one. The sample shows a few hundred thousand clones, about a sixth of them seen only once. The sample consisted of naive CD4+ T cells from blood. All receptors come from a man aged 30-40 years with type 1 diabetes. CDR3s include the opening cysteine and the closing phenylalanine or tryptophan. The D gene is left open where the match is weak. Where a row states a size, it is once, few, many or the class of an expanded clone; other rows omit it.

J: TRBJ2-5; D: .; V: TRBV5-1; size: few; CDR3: CASSLGVGTGNQYF; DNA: TGCGCCAGCAGCTTGGGTGTCGGGACCGGCAACCAGTACTTC
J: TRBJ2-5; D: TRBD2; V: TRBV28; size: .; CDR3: CASSASGRDLWYF; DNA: TGTGCCAGCAGTGCTAGCGGGAGGGACCTTTGGTACTTC
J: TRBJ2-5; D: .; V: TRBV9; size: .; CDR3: CASTPSGLKQETQYF; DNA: TGTGCCAGCACCCCAAGCGGATTGAAGCAAGAGACCCAGTACTTC
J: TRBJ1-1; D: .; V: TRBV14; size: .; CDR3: CASSQVPGANTEAFF; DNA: TGTGCCAGCAGCCAAGTCCCAGGGGCGAACACTGAAGCTTTCTTT
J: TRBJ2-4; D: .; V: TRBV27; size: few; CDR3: CASSLSPGMLTKNIQYF; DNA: TGTGCCAGCAGTTTATCCCCGGGGATGTTGACCAAAAACATTCAGTACTTC
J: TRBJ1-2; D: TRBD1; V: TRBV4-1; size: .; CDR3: CATRQGANYGYTF; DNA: TGCGCCACCCGTCAGGGGGCTAACTATGGCTACACCTTC
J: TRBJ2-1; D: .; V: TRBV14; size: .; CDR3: CASSQDWGRSQFF; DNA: TGTGCCAGCAGCCAAGATTGGGGACGCTCGCAGTTCTTC
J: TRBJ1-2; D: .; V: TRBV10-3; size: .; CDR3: CAISEQVNSDYGYTF; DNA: TGTGCCATCAGTGAACAGGTTAACAGTGACTATGGCTACACCTTC
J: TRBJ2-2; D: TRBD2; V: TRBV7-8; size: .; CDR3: CASSVGLANTGELFF; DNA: TGTGCCAGCAGTGTGGGACTAGCTAACACCGGGGAGCTGTTTTTT
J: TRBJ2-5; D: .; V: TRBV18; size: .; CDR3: CASSPSGSQETQYF; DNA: TGTGCCAGCTCACCATCGGGCAGCCAAGAGACCCAGTACTTC
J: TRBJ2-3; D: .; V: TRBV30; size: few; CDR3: CAWSTGTDTQYF; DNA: TGTGCCTGGAGTACGGGAACAGATACGCAGTATTTT
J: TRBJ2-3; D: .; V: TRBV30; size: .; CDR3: CAWGRGRPPDTQYF; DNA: TGTGCCTGGGGGCGCGGCAGGCCCCCAGATACGCAGTATTTT
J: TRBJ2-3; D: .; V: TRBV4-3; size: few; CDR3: CASSQGWFGRELHTDTQYF; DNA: TGCGCCAGCAGCCAAGGATGGTTCGGCAGGGAATTGCACACAGATACGCAGTATTTT
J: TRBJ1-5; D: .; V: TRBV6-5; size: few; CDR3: CASSYGRDQPQHF; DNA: TGTGCCAGCAGTTACGGCAGGGATCAGCCCCAGCATTTT
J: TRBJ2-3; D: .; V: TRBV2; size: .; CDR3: CASSVRTSTDTQYF; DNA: TGTGCCAGCAGTGTGCGGACGAGCACAGATACGCAGTATTTT
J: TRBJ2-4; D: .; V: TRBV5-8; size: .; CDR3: CASRGEDYLAKNIQYF; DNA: TGTGCCAGCAGGGGGGAGGACTATCTAGCCAAAAACATTCAGTACTTC
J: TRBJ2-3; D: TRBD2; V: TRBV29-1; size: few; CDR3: CSGTLAGGADTQYF; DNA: TGCAGCGGTACACTAGCGGGAGGAGCAGATACGCAGTATTTT
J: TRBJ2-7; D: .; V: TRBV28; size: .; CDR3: CASSLGGTYEQYF; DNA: TGTGCCAGCAGTTTGGGGGGAACCTACGAGCAGTACTTC
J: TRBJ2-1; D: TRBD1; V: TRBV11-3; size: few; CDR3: CASSLAQGYNEQFF; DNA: TGTGCCAGCAGCTTAGCACAGGGGTACAATGAGCAGTTCTTC
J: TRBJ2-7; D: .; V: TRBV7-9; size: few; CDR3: CASSPQSSQAYEQYF; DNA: TGTGCCAGCAGCCCTCAGTCAAGTCAGGCCTACGAGCAGTACTTC
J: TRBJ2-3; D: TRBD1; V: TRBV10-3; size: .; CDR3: CAITATGDTDTQYF; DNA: TGTGCCATCACTGCCACAGGGGACACAGATACGCAGTATTTT
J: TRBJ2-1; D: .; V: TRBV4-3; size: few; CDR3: CASSQARVRSYNEQFF; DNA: TGCGCCAGCAGCCAGGCCCGGGTCCGCTCCTACAATGAGCAGTTCTTC
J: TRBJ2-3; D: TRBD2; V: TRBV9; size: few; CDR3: CASSPRTSGVGSPQYF; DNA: TGTGCCAGCAGCCCTCGAACTAGCGGGGTCGGCTCTCCGCAGTATTTT
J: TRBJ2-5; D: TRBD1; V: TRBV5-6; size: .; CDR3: CASSLTGQPQETQYF; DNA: TGTGCCAGCAGCTTGACGGGACAGCCCCAAGAGACCCAGTACTTC
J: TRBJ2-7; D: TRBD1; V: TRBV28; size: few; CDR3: CASSSDRVEQYF; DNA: TGTGCCAGCAGTTCCGACAGGGTCGAGCAGTACTTC
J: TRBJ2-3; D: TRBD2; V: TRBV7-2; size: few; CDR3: CASSEWASGNTDTQYF; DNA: TGTGCCAGCAGCGAGTGGGCTAGCGGAAACACAGATACGCAGTATTTT
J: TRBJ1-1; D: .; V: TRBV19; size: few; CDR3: CASSIGAGRTEAFF; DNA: TGTGCCAGTAGTATAGGAGCGGGGAGGACTGAAGCTTTCTTT
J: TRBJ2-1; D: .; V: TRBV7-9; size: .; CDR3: CASSPDFAEQFF; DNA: TGTGCCAGCAGCCCCGATTTCGCTGAGCAGTTCTTC
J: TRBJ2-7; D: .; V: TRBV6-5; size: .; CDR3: CASSYTAQSYEQYF; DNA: TGTGCCAGCAGTTACACGGCCCAGAGTTACGAGCAGTACTTC
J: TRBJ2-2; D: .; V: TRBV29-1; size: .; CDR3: CSAWDMTNTGELFF; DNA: TGCAGCGCCTGGGACATGACGAACACCGGGGAGCTGTTTTTT
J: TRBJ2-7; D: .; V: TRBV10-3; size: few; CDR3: CAISGTGDSYEQYF; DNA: TGTGCCATCAGTGGGACGGGCGACTCCTACGAGCAGTACTTC
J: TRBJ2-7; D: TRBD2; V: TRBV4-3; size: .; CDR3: CASSQDVAGAAREQYF; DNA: TGCGCCAGCAGCCAAGATGTGGCGGGAGCTGCGCGAGAGCAGTACTTC
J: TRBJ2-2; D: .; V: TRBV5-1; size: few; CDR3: CASSPGLTGELFF; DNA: TGCGCCAGCAGCCCCGGACTCACCGGGGAGCTGTTTTTT
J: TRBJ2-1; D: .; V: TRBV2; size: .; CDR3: CASSQDSFNEQFF; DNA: TGTGCCAGCAGTCAGGACAGCTTTAATGAGCAGTTCTTC
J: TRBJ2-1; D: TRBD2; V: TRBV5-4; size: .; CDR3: CASSQAGGGLNEQFF; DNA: TGTGCCAGCAGCCAAGCGGGAGGGGGACTCAATGAGCAGTTCTTC
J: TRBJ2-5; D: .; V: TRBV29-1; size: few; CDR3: CSVRDADREQYF; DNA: TGCAGCGTAAGGGACGCCGATCGGGAGCAGTACTTC
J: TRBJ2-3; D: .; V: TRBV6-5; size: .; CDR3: CASSYGGRQGTDTQYF; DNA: TGTGCCAGCAGTTACGGAGGCAGGCAGGGCACAGATACGCAGTATTTT
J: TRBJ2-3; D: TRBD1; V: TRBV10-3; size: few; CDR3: CAISPDRGGTDTQYF; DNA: TGTGCCATCAGTCCCGACAGGGGCGGTACAGATACGCAGTATTTT
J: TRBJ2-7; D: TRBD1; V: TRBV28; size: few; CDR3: CASRGTGTDYEQYF; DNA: TGTGCCAGCAGAGGAACCGGGACAGACTACGAGCAGTACTTC
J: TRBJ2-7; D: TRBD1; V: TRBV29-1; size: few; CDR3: CSAGTVTYEQYF; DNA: TGCAGCGCCGGGACAGTGACATACGAGCAGTACTTC
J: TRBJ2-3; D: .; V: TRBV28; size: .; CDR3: CASSSGPTPDTQYF; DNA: TGTGCCAGCAGTTCCGGACCTACTCCAGATACGCAGTATTTT
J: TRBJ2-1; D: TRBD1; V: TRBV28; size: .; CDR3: CASSPSGTASYNEQFF; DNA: TGTGCCAGCAGTCCTTCCGGGACAGCGTCCTACAATGAGCAGTTCTTC
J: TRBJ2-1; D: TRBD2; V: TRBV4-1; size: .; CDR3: CASSLKTSGRQNEQFF; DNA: TGCGCCAGCAGCCTAAAGACTAGCGGGAGGCAAAATGAGCAGTTCTTC
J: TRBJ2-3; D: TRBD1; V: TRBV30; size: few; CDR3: CARGGADTQYF; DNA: TGTGCCAGAGGGGGCGCAGATACGCAGTATTTT
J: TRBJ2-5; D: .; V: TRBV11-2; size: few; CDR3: CASSFVGETQYF; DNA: TGTGCCAGCAGCTTCGTGGGCGAGACCCAGTACTTC
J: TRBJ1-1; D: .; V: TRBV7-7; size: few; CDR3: CASSHRPDTEAFF; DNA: TGTGCCAGCAGCCACCGTCCGGACACTGAAGCTTTCTTT
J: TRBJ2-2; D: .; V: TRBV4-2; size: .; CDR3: CASSQDSRGTGELFF; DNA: TGTGCCAGCAGCCAAGATTCACGAGGCACCGGGGAGCTGTTTTTT
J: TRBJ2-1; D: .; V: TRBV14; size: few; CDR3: CASSQWGSYNEQFF; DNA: TGTGCCAGCAGCCAATGGGGCTCCTACAATGAGCAGTTCTTC
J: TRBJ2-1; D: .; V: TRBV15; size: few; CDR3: CATSRGSLGNEQFF; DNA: TGTGCCACCAGCAGAGGAAGCCTCGGCAATGAGCAGTTCTTC
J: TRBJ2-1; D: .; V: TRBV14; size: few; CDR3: CASSRDRTGQFF; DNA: TGTGCCAGCAGCCGAGACCGTACCGGGCAGTTCTTC
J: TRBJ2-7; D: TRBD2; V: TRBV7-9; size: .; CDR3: CASSYLAGRRDF; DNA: TGTGCCAGCAGCTACCTAGCGGGACGGAGGGACTTC
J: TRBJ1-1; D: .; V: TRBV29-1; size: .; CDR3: CSARDIPNTEAFF; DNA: TGCAGCGCGAGGGACATACCGAACACTGAAGCTTTCTTT
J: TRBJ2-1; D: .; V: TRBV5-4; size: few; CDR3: CASSLDGSYNEQFF; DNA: TGTGCCAGCAGCTTGGACGGATCCTACAATGAGCAGTTCTTC
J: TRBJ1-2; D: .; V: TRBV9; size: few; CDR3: CASSVARTDGYTF; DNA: TGTGCCAGCAGCGTAGCCCGGACCGATGGCTACACCTTC
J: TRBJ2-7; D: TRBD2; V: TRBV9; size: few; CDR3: CASSVGTSGIYEQYF; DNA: TGTGCCAGCAGCGTAGGGACTAGCGGGATCTACGAGCAGTACTTC
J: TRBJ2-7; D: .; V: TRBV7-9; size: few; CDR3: CASSPLYEQYF; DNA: TGTGCCAGCAGCCCCCTCTACGAGCAGTACTTC
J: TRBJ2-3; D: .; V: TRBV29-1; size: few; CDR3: CSVEAGTDTQYF; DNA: TGCAGCGTTGAGGCTGGAACAGATACGCAGTATTTT